The 25 T cell receptor beta chains in this list originate from one sample, sequenced in a study of spatial heterogeneity in lung cancer. TCRdb called the 5' RACE reads again in MiXCR, with one record for every CDR3 protein. Of 40,000 to 45,000 distinct CDR3 sequences in the sample, roughly 13% are singletons; the top ten hold about 57%. Time point denoted: sample taken at primary tumor resection. Whole RNA came from tumor, nontumor lung or frozen PBMC and was sequenced without being sorted. Source: PBMCs, taken at surgery. Source of these receptors: a male donor with early-stage non-small cell lung cancer.

This clonotype was counted at least ten times. The rearrangement links TRBV5-6 to TRBJ1-5; 7 nucleotides match TRBD1. Germline CDR1 is SGHDT and CDR2 is YYEEEE. This CDR3 is 21 amino acids long. Trimming cost V 5 bases and J 0 bases; bases outside gene matches: 23. The CDR3 nucleotides are TGTGCCAGCAGGACGACGCTTCTGGGGGACAGCATAAAGGATAGCAATCAGCCCCAGCATTTT. Protein product: CASRTTLLGDSIKDSNQPQHF.

The rearrangement links TRBV29-1 to TRBJ1-1; D unclear. The V end lost 2 bases, the J end lost 2 bases, and 6 bases lay between the germline ends. CDR3 length equals 12 residues. Germline V lookup: CDR1 SQVTM, CDR2 ANQGSEA. The CDR3 loop is CSVELGNTEAFF. The CDR3 DNA reads TGCAGCGTTGAACTGGGAAACACTGAAGCTTTCTTT.

This clonotype was found many times. V usage is TRBV7-2 and J usage is TRBJ2-1, with TRBD2 matching 8 bases. Germline loops: CDR1 SGHTA, CDR2 FQGNSA. V shed 4 bases, J shed 7 bases, and the junction held 6 bases outside the gene matches. This CDR3 has 14 amino acids. CDR3 sequence: CASSYPGGWNEQFF. As DNA, the CDR3 is TGTGCCAGCAGCTACCCGGGGGGGTGGAATGAGCAGTTCTTC.

V gene TRBV2 combines with J gene TRBJ2-1; D is ambiguous. V lost 7 bases to trimming and J lost 6 bases, with 19 bases between them. The length of the CDR3 is 15 residues. Germline values: CDR1 SNHLY, CDR2 FYNNEI. The CDR3 sequence: CASTRALGSLNEQFF. The CDR3 coding sequence is TGTGCCAGCACCCGGGCGCTAGGGTCACTCAATGAGCAGTTCTTC.

The sample holds a few counts of this clonotype. J is TRBJ1-1 and V is TRBV12-3 or TRBV12-4; D gene unclear. Trimming took off 2 bases at V and 1 base at J, with 5 bases between the two ends. This CDR3 has 13 residues. CDR3 in DNA: TGTGCCAGCAGTTTACTCGAGAACACTGAAGCTTTCTTT. Translation gives CASSLLENTEAFF.

This clonotype was counted only a few times. This chain links TRBV4-1 with TRBJ2-7, with a possible D match to TRBD2 (5 bases). Germline V gene data show CDR1 as MGHRA and CDR2 as YSYEKL. Trimming shortened V by 0 bases and J by 1 base, and 10 bases separated the two germline ends. This CDR3 is built from 15 residues. The CDR3 DNA reads TGCGCCAGCAGCCAAGATTCCACGGGGTCCTACGAGCAGTACTTC. Its translation is CASSQDSTGSYEQYF.

This clonotype was seen many times. This sequence joins TRBV12-3 or TRBV12-4 and TRBJ2-2; D not certain. V was cut by 7 bases and J by 7 bases, with 10 bases left in between. CDR3 size: 12 residues. CDR3 loop: CASTQRLGELFF. The CDR3 coding sequence is TGTGCCAGCACCCAACGGCTCGGGGAGCTGTTTTTT.

This clonotype came up a few times. The chain couples TRBV29-1 to TRBJ1-4, with D uncertain. CDR1 and CDR2 from the germline V gene are SQVTM and ANQGSEA. CDR3 size: 13 residues. Deletions cut 6 bases from V and 0 bases from J, with 8 bases between. The CDR3 protein is CSVLRTTNEKLFF. The CDR3 region has the DNA TGCAGCGTCCTTCGTACAACTAATGAAAAACTGTTTTTT.

This clonotype was counted a few times. This rearrangement joins TRBV28 to TRBJ2-7; 7 bases map to TRBD1. Germline CDR1 and CDR2: MDHEN and SYDVKM. Trimming cost V 7 bases and J 0 bases; bases outside gene matches: 9. This CDR3 is built from 15 residues. As DNA, the CDR3 is TGTGCCAGCACCTCAACCGGGACAGCCTCCTACGAGCAGTACTTC. Amino acid sequence: CASTSTGTASYEQYF.

This clonotype has ten or more counts. V usage is TRBV29-1 and J usage is TRBJ1-1; 11 nucleotides line up with TRBD1. Trimming took 7 bases from V and 5 from J; bases not matched to a gene: 6. The length of the CDR3 is 13 residues. CDR1 SQVTM and CDR2 ANQGSEA come from the germline V gene. The DNA of the CDR3 is TGCAGCGCACGGACAGGGGGCGAGACTGAAGCTTTCTTT. Amino acids: CSARTGGETEAFF.

The CDR3 loop is CASSPRWTGEGGNQPQHF. The CDR3 DNA sequence: TGTGCCAGCAGTCCACGGTGGACAGGAGAAGGTGGCAATCAGCCCCAGCATTTT. The chain links TRBV27 to TRBJ1-5, with 7 bases fitting TRBD1. CDR3 length: 18 residues. Trimming removed 5 bases from V and 2 bases from J; junction bases left unmatched: 15. Germline assignment: CDR1 MNHEY and CDR2 SMNVEV (reference sequence).

This chain joins TRBV10-1 and TRBJ2-7; TRBD1 might be the D (6 bases). V was trimmed by 1 base and J by 2 bases, leaving 12 bases between them. The germline gives CDR1 WNHNN, CDR2 SYGVQD (reference sequence). There are 15 residues in the CDR3. CDR3 region: CASSEFTGKTYEQYF. The CDR3 region has the DNA TGCGCCAGCAGTGAGTTCACAGGGAAGACCTACGAGCAGTACTTC.

This clonotype was observed a handful of times. The chain carries TRBV20-1 and TRBJ1-6; possible D gene TRBD1, 5 bases. CDR3 size: 18 residues. V was cut by 0 bases and J by 0 bases, with 15 bases left in between. In germline, CDR1 is DFQATT, CDR2 SNEGSKA (reference sequence). This CDR3 is CSARDLRQGLSYNSPLHF. As DNA, the CDR3 is TGCAGTGCTAGAGATTTGAGGCAGGGCCTCTCCTATAATTCACCCCTCCACTTT.

The V gene is TRBV9, the J gene TRBJ1-1; the D gene is possibly TRBD1 (5 bases). This CDR3 contains 14 residues. V was cut by 2 bases and J by 3 bases, with 11 bases left in between. Germline lookup yields CDR1 SGDLS and CDR2 YYNGEE. CDR3 DNA: TGTGCCAGCAGCGTGGGGCAAAGTGACACTGAAGCTTTCTTT. Its protein is CASSVGQSDTEAFF.

This clonotype was recorded a few times. The V call is TRBV29-1, the J call TRBJ1-4; D ambiguous. In germline, CDR1 is SQVTM, CDR2 ANQGSEA. This CDR3 spans 14 amino acids. The V end lost 4 bases, the J end lost 8 bases, and 17 bases lay between the germline ends. The CDR3 coding sequence is TGCAGCGTTGGTTCCGTCACGGGTTCCGAAAAACTGTTTTTT. This sequence encodes CSVGSVTGSEKLFF.

The chain employs TRBV5-4 and TRBJ1-5; unclear D gene. Germline assignment: CDR1 SGHNT and CDR2 YYREEE (reference sequence). Trimming removed 1 base from V and 7 bases from J, with 12 bases in between. The CDR3 runs to 14 residues. CDR3 sequence: CASSLMGGRQPQHF. The CDR3 DNA sequence: TGTGCCAGCAGCTTGATGGGCGGCAGACAGCCCCAGCATTTT.

This clonotype was picked up many times. The chain employs TRBV4-1 and TRBJ2-5; D may match TRBD1 or TRBD2 (6 bases each). Germline V gene sequence: CDR1 MGHRA, CDR2 YSYEKL. V lost 0 bases, J lost 2 bases, and 13 bases lay in between. This CDR3 is built from 16 residues. The CDR3 region has the DNA TGCGCCAGCAGCCAAGAACCGGGGGCCCCACAAGAGACCCAGTACTTC. It translates to CASSQEPGAPQETQYF.

This clonotype was seen a handful of times. This chain connects TRBV11-2 to TRBJ2-3; tentative D call: TRBD2 (6 bases). The ends were cut back, 3 bases at V and 6 bases at J, with 13 bases in the middle. Germline V gene sequence: CDR1 SGHAT, CDR2 FQNNGV. The CDR3 extends over 14 amino acids. The CDR3 region is CASSFAGRRDTQYF. The CDR3 DNA follows: TGTGCCAGCAGCTTTGCGGGGCGCAGGGATACGCAGTATTTT.

This clonotype was found many times. The rearrangement links TRBV6-2 or TRBV6-3 to TRBJ1-1, with unresolved D. CDR3 length equals 13 residues. The germline CDR1 and CDR2 sequences are MNHEY and SVGEGT. The V gene lost 6 bases and the J gene lost 1 base, with 9 bases spanning the gap. The CDR3 bases are TGTGCCAGCAGGGGCAGGACGAACACTGAAGCTTTCTTT. Amino acids: CASRGRTNTEAFF.

This clonotype was counted at least ten times. The rearrangement joins TRBV6-6 to TRBJ2-7, with a weak D call TRBD2 (5 bases). The CDR3 runs to 14 residues. V was cut by 2 bases and J by 4 bases, with 12 bases left in between. Germline CDR1 reads MNHNY; CDR2 reads SVGAGI (reference sequence). The CDR3 DNA reads as TGTGCCAGCAGTTACCGCGAGGGAACTTACGAGCAGTACTTC. Protein product: CASSYREGTYEQYF.

V gene TRBV12-3 or TRBV12-4 combines with J gene TRBJ2-5; perhaps TRBD1 as D (5 bases). V lost 8 bases, J lost 5 bases, and 18 bases lay in between. This CDR3 region has 14 residues. The CDR3 spells CASGRTGRRETQYF. The DNA for the CDR3 is TGTGCCAGCGGTAGAACAGGCCGACGGGAGACCCAGTACTTC.

This clonotype was counted ten times or more. The rearrangement links TRBV9 to TRBJ2-5; the match to TRBD2 covers 8 bases. This CDR3 contains 18 residues. Germline loops: CDR1 SGDLS, CDR2 YYNGEE. The junction had 12 bases not matched to a gene; V was cut back by 0 bases and J by 2 bases. The CDR3 loop is CASSVDLAGPLIQETQYF. The CDR3 nucleotides read TGTGCCAGCAGCGTAGATTTAGCGGGGCCTCTTATTCAAGAGACCCAGTACTTC.

This clonotype occurred a few times. J is TRBJ2-2 and V is TRBV5-5; 7 bases fit TRBD1. V shed 2 bases, J shed 5 bases, and the junction held 3 bases outside the gene matches. The CDR3 runs 14 residues. Germline lookup yields CDR1 SGHKS and CDR2 YYEKEE (reference sequence). CDR3 bases: TGTGCCAGCAGCTTCCTACAGGGGACCGGGGAGCTGTTTTTT. Amino acid sequence: CASSFLQGTGELFF.

The chain employs TRBV9 and TRBJ1-2, with TRBD1 matching 10 bases. CDR1 and CDR2 (germline): SGDLS, YYNGEE. The junction had 3 bases not matched to a gene; V was cut back by 3 bases and J by 4 bases. The CDR3 consists of 14 residues. The CDR3 DNA reads as TGTGCCAGCAGCGCATGGACAGGGGGCTATGGCTACACCTTC. This encodes CASSAWTGGYGYTF. The full variable domain, its missing parts supplied by reference TRBV9 and TRBJ1-2, is DSGVTQTPKHLITATGQRVTLRCSPRSGDLSVYWYQQSLDQGLQFLIQYYNGEERAKGNILERFSAQQFPDLHSELNLSSLELGDSALYFCASSAWTGGYGYTFGSGTRLTVV.

This clonotype was recorded many times. The J gene is TRBJ1-3, the V gene TRBV9, with 8 bases aligning to TRBD1. Germline CDR1 is SGDLS and CDR2 is YYNGEE. The CDR3 extends over 12 amino acids. Germline trimming cut 4 bases from V and 12 bases from J; bases unmatched to any gene: 6. CDR3 sequence (DNA): TGTGCCAGCAGCACGACAGGGGAAAACATATATTTT. Protein: CASSTTGENIYF.